This is a list of T cell receptor beta chains from one sample in a study of response to subunit inactivated influenza vaccine. In TCRdb, the RT-PCR reads were re-called with MiXCR into one record per CDR3 protein. The sample lists about 500,000 distinct CDR3 sequences; approximately 12% were seen once. This specimen was PBMCs from blood, taken 40 to 50 days after vaccination. These receptors originate from a man in his forties or fifties who received an inactivated influenza vaccine. The conserved cysteine and the conserved F or W are not part of the CDR3 here.

cdr3_aa: ASSYGTSGRFGEQF
v_call: TRBV11-3

cdr3_aa: AIASFGTNYEQY
v_call: TRBV10-3

cdr3_aa: ASSLNPPTYEQY
v_call: TRBV5-1

cdr3_aa: ATATGVHTDTQY
v_call: TRBV12-3/TRBV12-4

cdr3_aa: ASSLLAGDETQY
v_call: TRBV5-1

cdr3_aa: ASSPVGFHEQY
v_call: TRBV18

cdr3_aa: ASTNRGRGRSDTQY
v_call: TRBV7-2

cdr3_aa: ASSFPSGGSYNEQF
v_call: TRBV12-3/TRBV12-4

cdr3_aa: ASSQNSPVVGETQY
v_call: TRBV7-2

cdr3_aa: ASSPLAGGTDTQY
v_call: TRBV7-3

cdr3_aa: ASSLYLEATEAF
v_call: TRBV5-6

cdr3_aa: ASSRLAGGNEQF
v_call: TRBV6-4

cdr3_aa: ASSQGRQSSYEQY
v_call: TRBV3-1

cdr3_aa: ASSSTSGSHYNEQF
v_call: TRBV6-5

cdr3_aa: ASSLARLLYNEQF
v_call: TRBV5-1

cdr3_aa: ASSPYRGQETQY
v_call: TRBV18

cdr3_aa: ASSLSAATYEQY
v_call: TRBV5-5

cdr3_aa: ASSQGTAERSGYT
v_call: TRBV4-3

cdr3_aa: ASSVLWGQQETQY
v_call: TRBV9

cdr3_aa: ASSLGTVEKLF
v_call: TRBV7-9

cdr3_aa: SARDLRPRTATSTDTQY
v_call: TRBV20-1

cdr3_aa: ASSPVATSGRETQY
v_call: TRBV18

cdr3_aa: ATSESGYGYT
v_call: TRBV24-1

cdr3_aa: ASSKCAGQGIYYEQY
v_call: TRBV21-1

cdr3_aa: ASSQEQGSGARYNEQF
v_call: TRBV4-3

cdr3_aa: ASSQTGSTDTQY
v_call: TRBV5-5

cdr3_aa: SATSLAGSSYNEQF
v_call: TRBV20-1

cdr3_aa: ASSLGARSSPLH
v_call: TRBV11-2

cdr3_aa: ASSQDREGQGADTQY
v_call: TRBV3-1

cdr3_aa: ASSRGTARQETQY
v_call: TRBV5-1

cdr3_aa: ASRTGTGSHGYT
v_call: TRBV6-1

cdr3_aa: ASSWGPTSEAF
v_call: TRBV27

cdr3_aa: ASSFLAVAYNEQF
v_call: TRBV7-6

cdr3_aa: SARVRQPYNEQF
v_call: TRBV20-1

cdr3_aa: ATSREDRAALY
v_call: TRBV15

cdr3_aa: SVYRGSASTGELF
v_call: TRBV29-1

cdr3_aa: SARGSGYLYEQY
v_call: TRBV20-1

cdr3_aa: ASSEIWVGGSTNEKLF
v_call: TRBV6-1

cdr3_aa: ASSKRPEETQY
v_call: TRBV5-1